A selection of T cell receptor beta chains follows, all from one sample in a study of identical twins. TCRdb re-analysed the 5' RACE reads in MiXCR, keeping a single row per CDR3 protein. Counted here are more than 350,000 distinct CDR3 sequences, 8.5% to 10% occurring once; the ten biggest clones make up over 7%. The sequenced sample was naive T cells sorted from blood. Receptors were obtained from a woman aged 45-65 years in good health. Each CDR3 is given with its conserved first and last residue. The order of the fields is D gene, clone size, J gene, V gene, CDR3 DNA, CDR3 protein. D genes are given only for firm matches. Clone size is not always given. Where it is, it says once, few, many or a class for expanded clones.

>TRBD2|many|TRBJ2-7|TRBV5-1
TGCGCCAGCAGCCCGGGACTAGCGGGAAGGTCCTACGAGCAGTACTTC
CASSPGLAGRSYEQYF
>-|many|TRBJ2-3|TRBV5-1
TGCGCCAGCACTCTGAGCGGAGGAGGGCCAGATACGCAGTATTTT
CASTLSGGGPDTQYF
>-|few|TRBJ2-1|TRBV12-3/TRBV12-4
TGTGCCAGCAGGAATTCCGGCGACAATGAGCAGTTCTTC
CASRNSGDNEQFF
>-|-|TRBJ2-2|TRBV29-1
TGCAGCGTTGTCGAAGGGCGGACCGGGGAGCTGTTTTTT
CSVVEGRTGELFF
>-|-|TRBJ2-1|TRBV6-2/TRBV6-3
TGTGCCAGCAGCTGGGGATCCGATGAGCAGTTCTTC
CASSWGSDEQFF
>-|-|TRBJ2-3|TRBV2
TGTGCCTGTGGCGTCACAGATACGCAGTATTTT
CACGVTDTQYF
>TRBD2|-|TRBJ2-3|TRBV10-2
TGCGCCAGCAGGGGCTCTAGCGGGATCACAGATACGCAGTATTTT
CASRGSSGITDTQYF
>TRBD1|few|TRBJ2-7|TRBV27
TGTGCCAGCAGTTTATTGATGACAGGGGCAGGGGAGCAGTACTTC
CASSLLMTGAGEQYF
>TRBD1|many|TRBJ1-2|TRBV29-1
TGCAGCGTTGATAAGTTAGGGACAGCTTATGGCTACACCTTC
CSVDKLGTAYGYTF
>TRBD1|few|TRBJ2-7|TRBV7-3
TGTGCCAGCAGCTCACAGGGACAGGGGTTTAACGAGCAGTACTTC
CASSSQGQGFNEQYF
>-|-|TRBJ1-5|TRBV27
TGTGCCAGCAGTAAGGTGATCAATCAGCCCCAGCATTTT
CASSKVINQPQHF
>-|-|TRBJ2-7|TRBV18
TGTGCCAGCTCAGAGAAAAACTACGAGCAGTACTTC
CASSEKNYEQYF
>TRBD1|-|TRBJ1-5|TRBV2
TGTGCCAGCAAGGGCGGGGACAGACCACATCAGCCCCAGCATTTT
CASKGGDRPHQPQHF
>-|few|TRBJ2-5|TRBV2
TGTGCCAGCGGAGTAGACAGACAAGAGACCCAGTACTTC
CASGVDRQETQYF
>-|many|TRBJ2-2|TRBV29-1
TGCAGCGTTGGTCCGTCTCCCTCTCCCGGGGAGCTGTTTTTT
CSVGPSPSPGELFF
>-|-|TRBJ2-1|TRBV5-1
TGCGCCAGCAGCTTGAACGGCGTTATGTACAATGAGCAGTTCTTC
CASSLNGVMYNEQFF
>-|-|TRBJ2-6|TRBV11-1
TGTGCCAGCAGCAAGGCGGGACGGAACTCTGGGGCCAACGTCCTGACTTTC
CASSKAGRNSGANVLTF
>TRBD2|-|TRBJ2-2|TRBV10-2
TGCGCCAGCAGGCTCGGACTAGCGGCGAACACCGGGGAGCTGTTTTTT
CASRLGLAANTGELFF
>-|-|TRBJ1-4|TRBV6-5
TGTGCCAGCAGTTACGGGCGCTTCGCAAATGAAAAACTGTTTTTT
CASSYGRFANEKLFF
>-|few|TRBJ1-1|TRBV30
TGTGCCTGCAATCAGGGTGCAGCTTTCTTT
CACNQGAAFF
>TRBD2|-|TRBJ2-7|TRBV4-2
TGTGCCAGCAGCCAAAGGGGACTAGCGGGAGGTGAGGGCGAGCAGTACTTC
CASSQRGLAGGEGEQYF
>-|few|TRBJ2-7|TRBV27
TGTGCCAGCAGTTTATCCCCTTTGACAGTCAGGGGTCATTACGAGCAGTACTTC
CASSLSPLTVRGHYEQYF
>-|few|TRBJ1-1|TRBV19
TGTGCCAGTAGTCCACACAGGAATGTGGACACTGAAGCTTTCTTT
CASSPHRNVDTEAFF
>TRBD2|many|TRBJ2-1|TRBV5-1
TGCGCCAGCATGGAACAGCGGGAGCGGGAGCAGTTCTTC
CASMEQREREQFF
>TRBD1|many|TRBJ1-5|TRBV20-1
TGCAGTGCTAGAGCTCGAGACAGGGACCAGCCCCAGCATTTT
CSARARDRDQPQHF
>TRBD2|-|TRBJ2-3|TRBV29-1
TGCAGCGTTGTAAGACTAGCGGGAGATACGCAGTATTTT
CSVVRLAGDTQYF
>-|few|TRBJ2-7|TRBV5-1
TGCGCCAGCAGCGGAGCCGTGGCCGAGCAGTACTTC
CASSGAVAEQYF
>TRBD2|many|TRBJ2-1|TRBV14
TGTGCCAGCAGCCTAGCGGGAGTACGGGAGTTCTTC
CASSLAGVREFF
>-|-|TRBJ1-2|TRBV10-1
TGCGCCAGCAGTGAGACTGTGGACTATGGCTACACCTTC
CASSETVDYGYTF
>TRBD1|many|TRBJ1-1|TRBV4-1
TGCGCCAGCAGCCAAGGATACACCCTGACAGGGGAGGACACTGAAGCTTTCTTT
CASSQGYTLTGEDTEAFF
>-|few|TRBJ1-5|TRBV12-3/TRBV12-4
TGTGCCAGCAGTTCCTACCGGGGGCAGCCCCAGCATTTT
CASSSYRGQPQHF
>-|many|TRBJ2-1|TRBV7-9
TGTGCCAGCAGCTTAGAGGAGTTATCGGTCTTC
CASSLEELSVF
>TRBD2|few|TRBJ2-2|TRBV4-1
TGCGCCAGCAGCTACCCACTCGGGGGAGGGTCGAACACCGGGGAGCTGTTTTTT
CASSYPLGGGSNTGELFF
>-|-|TRBJ2-7|TRBV20-1
TGCAGTGCTAGTTACCCGACAAACTACGAGCAGTACTTC
CSASYPTNYEQYF
>-|many|TRBJ1-2|TRBV12-3/TRBV12-4
TGTGCCAGCACCGCCCTGCCAGGGTCGGGCTATGGCTACACCTTC
CASTALPGSGYGYTF
>-|many|TRBJ2-3|TRBV5-1
TGCGCCAGCAGCCGGCTTGCTAGCACAGATACGCAGTATTTT
CASSRLASTDTQYF
>-|many|TRBJ2-1|TRBV15
TGTGCCACCAGCAGAGATCTAGTAGGCGGGGCCTACAATGAGCAGTTCTTC
CATSRDLVGGAYNEQFF
>-|many|TRBJ1-1|TRBV7-2
TGTGCCAGCAGGGGGGGTTCGGGAACTGAAGCTTTCTTT
CASRGGSGTEAFF
>TRBD1|few|TRBJ2-1|TRBV27
TGTGCCAGCAGTAGCCGGACAGGGAGTTTGGATGAGCAGTTCTTC
CASSSRTGSLDEQFF
>TRBD2|many|TRBJ2-7|TRBV10-3
TGTGCCATCAGTGGAGTAGCGGGAGGAGAGCAGTACTTC
CAISGVAGGEQYF
>-|-|TRBJ1-2|TRBV19
TGTGCCAGTAGTATACGAGGGGACTATGGCTACACCTTC
CASSIRGDYGYTF
>TRBD1|-|TRBJ2-7|TRBV20-1
TGCAGTGCTAGGGGGGTCTCGGGGGACAGGGGGACCTACGAGCAGTACTTC
CSARGVSGDRGTYEQYF
>-|-|TRBJ1-1|TRBV2
TGTGCCAGCAGTGATGAGACTGCGATAACTGAAGCTTTCTTT
CASSDETAITEAFF
>-|-|TRBJ2-2|TRBV6-5
TGTGCCAGCATACCGTCGGGCGGGCTCGGCACCGGGGAGCTGTTTTTT
CASIPSGGLGTGELFF
>TRBD2|many|TRBJ2-1|TRBV27
TGTGCCAGCAGCCGAATTAGCGGGATAAGCTCCTACAATGAGCAGTTCTTC
CASSRISGISSYNEQFF
>-|once|TRBJ2-6|TRBV5-1
TGCGCCAGCAGCTGGGAGAGCGGGACAGCCTCTGGGGCCAACGTCCTGACTTTC
CASSWESGTASGANVLTF
>TRBD2|-|TRBJ2-2|TRBV10-3
TGTGCCATCAAGGCCTTAGGAACTAGCGGAAGTTTGGCCGGGGAGCTGTTTTTT
CAIKALGTSGSLAGELFF
>TRBD2|-|TRBJ2-1|TRBV20-1
TGCAGTGCTAGACCACCTTGGACTAGCGGGATAAATGAGCAGTTCTTC
CSARPPWTSGINEQFF